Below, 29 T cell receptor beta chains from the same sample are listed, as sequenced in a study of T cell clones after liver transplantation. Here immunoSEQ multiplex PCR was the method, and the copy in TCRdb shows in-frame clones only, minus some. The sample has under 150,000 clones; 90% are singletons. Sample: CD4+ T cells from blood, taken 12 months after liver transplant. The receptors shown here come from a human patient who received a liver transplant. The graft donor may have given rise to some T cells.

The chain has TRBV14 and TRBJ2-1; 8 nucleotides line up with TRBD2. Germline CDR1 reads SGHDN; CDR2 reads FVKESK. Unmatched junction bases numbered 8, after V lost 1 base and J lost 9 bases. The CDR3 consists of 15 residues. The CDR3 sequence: CASSQAGTRRREQFF. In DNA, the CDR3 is TGTGCCAGCAGCCAAGCCGGGACTAGGCGGCGTGAGCAGTTCTTC.

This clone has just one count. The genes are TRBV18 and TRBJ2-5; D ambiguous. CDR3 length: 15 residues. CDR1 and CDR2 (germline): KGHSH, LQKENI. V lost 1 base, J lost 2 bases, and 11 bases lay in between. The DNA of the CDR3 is TGTGCCAGCTCACCACAGGGCTTGGGGCAAGAGACCCAGTACTTC. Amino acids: CASSPQGLGQETQYF. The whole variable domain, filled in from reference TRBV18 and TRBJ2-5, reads NAGVMQNPRHLVRRRGQEARLRCSPMKGHSHVYWYRQLPEEGLKFMVYLQKENIIDESGMPKERFSAEFPKEGPSILRIQQVVRGDSAAYFCASSPQGLGQETQYFGPGTRLLVL.

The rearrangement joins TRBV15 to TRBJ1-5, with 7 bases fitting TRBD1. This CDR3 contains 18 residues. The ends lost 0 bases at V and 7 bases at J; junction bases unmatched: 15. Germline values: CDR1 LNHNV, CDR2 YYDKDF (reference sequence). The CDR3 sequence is CATSRDPTQGQGWQPQHF. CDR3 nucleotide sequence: TGTGCCACCAGCAGAGATCCCACACAGGGGCAGGGCTGGCAGCCCCAGCATTTT. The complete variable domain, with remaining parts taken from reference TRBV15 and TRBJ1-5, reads DAMVIQNPRYQVTQFGKPVTLSCSQTLNHNVMYWYQQKSSQAPKLLFHYYDKDFNNEADTPDNFQSRRPNTSFCFLDIRSPGLGDTAMYLCATSRDPTQGQGWQPQHFGDGTRLSIL.

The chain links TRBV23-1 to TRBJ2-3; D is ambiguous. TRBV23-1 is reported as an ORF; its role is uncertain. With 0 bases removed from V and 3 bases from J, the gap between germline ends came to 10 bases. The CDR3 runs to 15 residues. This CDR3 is CASSQSERPTDTQYF. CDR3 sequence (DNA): TGCGCCAGCAGTCAATCGGAGCGCCCTACAGATACGCAGTATTTT.

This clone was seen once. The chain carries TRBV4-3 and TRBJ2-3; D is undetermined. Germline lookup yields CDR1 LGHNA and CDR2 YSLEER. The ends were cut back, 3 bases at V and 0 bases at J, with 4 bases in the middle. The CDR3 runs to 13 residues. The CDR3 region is CASSHGSTDTQYF. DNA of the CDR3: TGCGCCAGCAGCCACGGGAGCACAGATACGCAGTATTTT.

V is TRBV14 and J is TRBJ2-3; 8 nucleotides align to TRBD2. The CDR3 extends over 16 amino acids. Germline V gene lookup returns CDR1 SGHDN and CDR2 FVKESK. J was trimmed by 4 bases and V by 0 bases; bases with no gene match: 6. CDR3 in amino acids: CASSQDERLASDTQYF. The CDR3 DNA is TGTGCCAGCAGCCAAGACGAAAGACTAGCGTCAGATACGCAGTATTTT.

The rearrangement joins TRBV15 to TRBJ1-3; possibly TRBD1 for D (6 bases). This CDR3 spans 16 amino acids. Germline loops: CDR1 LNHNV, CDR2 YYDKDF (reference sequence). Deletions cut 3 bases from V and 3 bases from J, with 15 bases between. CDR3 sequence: CATSRDRDNFGNTIYF. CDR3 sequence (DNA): TGTGCCACCAGCAGGGACAGAGACAATTTTGGAAACACCATATATTTT.

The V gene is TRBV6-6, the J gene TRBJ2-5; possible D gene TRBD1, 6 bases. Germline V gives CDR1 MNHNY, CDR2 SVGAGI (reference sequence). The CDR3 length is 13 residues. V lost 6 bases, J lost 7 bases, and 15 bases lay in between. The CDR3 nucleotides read TGTGCCAGCAGCGATCCGGGACACGGGACCCAGTACTTC. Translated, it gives CASSDPGHGTQYF.

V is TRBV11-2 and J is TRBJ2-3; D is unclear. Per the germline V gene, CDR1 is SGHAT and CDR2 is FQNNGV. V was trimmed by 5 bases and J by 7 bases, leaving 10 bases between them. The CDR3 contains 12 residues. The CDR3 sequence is CASSGSPHTQYF. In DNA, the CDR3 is TGTGCCAGCAGCGGTAGCCCACATACGCAGTATTTT.

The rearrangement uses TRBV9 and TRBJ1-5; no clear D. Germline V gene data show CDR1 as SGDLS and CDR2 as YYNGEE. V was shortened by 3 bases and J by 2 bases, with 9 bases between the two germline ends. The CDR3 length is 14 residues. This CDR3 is CASSAEGRNQPQHF. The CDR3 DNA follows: TGTGCCAGCAGCGCAGAAGGACGCAATCAGCCCCAGCATTTT.

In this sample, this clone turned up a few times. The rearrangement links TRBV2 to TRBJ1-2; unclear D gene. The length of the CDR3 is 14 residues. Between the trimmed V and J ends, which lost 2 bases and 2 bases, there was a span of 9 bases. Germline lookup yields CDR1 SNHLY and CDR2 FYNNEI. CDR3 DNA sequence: TGTGCCAGCAGTGAATCGGCGAACAACTATGGCTACACCTTC. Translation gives CASSESANNYGYTF.

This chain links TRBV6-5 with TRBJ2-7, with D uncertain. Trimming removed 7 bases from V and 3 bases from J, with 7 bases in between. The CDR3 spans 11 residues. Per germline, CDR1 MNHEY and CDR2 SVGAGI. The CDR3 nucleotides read TGTGCCAGCATGTCTAGCTACGAGCAGTACTTC. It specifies CASMSSYEQYF.

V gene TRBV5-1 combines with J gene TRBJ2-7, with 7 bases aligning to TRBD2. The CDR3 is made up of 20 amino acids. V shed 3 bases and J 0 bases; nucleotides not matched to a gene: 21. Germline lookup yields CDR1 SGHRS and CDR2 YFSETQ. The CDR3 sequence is CASSSPAKGGPAGISYEQYF. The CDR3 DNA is TGCGCCAGCAGCTCCCCGGCGAAGGGAGGTCCAGCGGGGATCTCCTACGAGCAGTACTTC.

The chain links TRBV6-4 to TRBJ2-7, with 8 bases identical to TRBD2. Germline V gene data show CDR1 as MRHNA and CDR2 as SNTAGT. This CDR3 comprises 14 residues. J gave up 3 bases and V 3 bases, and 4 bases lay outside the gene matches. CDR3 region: CASSDCGGSYEQYF. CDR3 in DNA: TGTGCCAGCAGTGATTGCGGGGGGAGCTACGAGCAGTACTTC.

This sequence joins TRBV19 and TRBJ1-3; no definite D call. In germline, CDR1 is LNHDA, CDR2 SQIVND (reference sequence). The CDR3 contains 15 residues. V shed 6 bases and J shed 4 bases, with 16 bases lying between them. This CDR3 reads CASRSLTPAGNTIYF. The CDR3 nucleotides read TGTGCCAGTAGGTCTCTGACCCCGGCCGGAAACACCATATATTTT. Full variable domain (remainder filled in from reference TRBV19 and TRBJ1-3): DGGITQSPKYLFRKEGQNVTLSCEQNLNHDAMYWYRQDPGQGLRLIYYSQIVNDFQKGDIAEGYSVSREKKESFPLTVTSAQKNPTAFYLCASRSLTPAGNTIYFGEGSWLTVV.

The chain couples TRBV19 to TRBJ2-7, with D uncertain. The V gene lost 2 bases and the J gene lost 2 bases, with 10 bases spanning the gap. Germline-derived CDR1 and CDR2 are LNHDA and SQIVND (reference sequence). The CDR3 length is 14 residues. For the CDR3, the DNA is TGTGCCAGTAGTATACGCGCCATGACCTACGAGCAGTACTTC. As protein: CASSIRAMTYEQYF.

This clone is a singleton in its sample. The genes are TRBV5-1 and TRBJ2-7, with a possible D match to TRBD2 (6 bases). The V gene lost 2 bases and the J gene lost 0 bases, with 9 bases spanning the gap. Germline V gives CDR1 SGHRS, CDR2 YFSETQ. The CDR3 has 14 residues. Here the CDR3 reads CASSFRGSSYEQYF. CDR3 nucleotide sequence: TGCGCCAGCAGCTTCCGGGGGAGCTCCTACGAGCAGTACTTC.

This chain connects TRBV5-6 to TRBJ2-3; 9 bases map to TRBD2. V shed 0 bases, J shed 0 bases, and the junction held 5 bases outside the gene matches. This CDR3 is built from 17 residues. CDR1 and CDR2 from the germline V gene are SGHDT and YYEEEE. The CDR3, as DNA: TGTGCCAGCAGCTTGGGAGCGGGGGGCAGAAGCACAGATACGCAGTATTTT. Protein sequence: CASSLGAGGRSTDTQYF. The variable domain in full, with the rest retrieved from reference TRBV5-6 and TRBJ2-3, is DAGVTQSPTHLIKTRGQQVTLRCSPKSGHDTVSWYQQALGQGPQFIFQYYEEEERQRGNFPDRFSGHQFPNYSSELNVNALLLGDSALYLCASSLGAGGRSTDTQYFGPGTRLTVL.

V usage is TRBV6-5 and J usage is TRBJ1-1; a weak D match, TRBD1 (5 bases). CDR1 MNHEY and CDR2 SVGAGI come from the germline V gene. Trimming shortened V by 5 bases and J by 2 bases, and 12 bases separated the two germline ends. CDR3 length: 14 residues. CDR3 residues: CASSPGTFNTEAFF. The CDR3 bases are TGTGCCAGCAGTCCCGGGACCTTTAACACTGAAGCTTTCTTT.

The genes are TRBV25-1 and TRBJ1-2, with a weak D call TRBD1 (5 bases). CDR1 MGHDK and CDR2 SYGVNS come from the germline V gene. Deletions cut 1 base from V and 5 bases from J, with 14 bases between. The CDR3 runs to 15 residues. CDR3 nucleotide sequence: TGTGCCAGCAGTGAATTAACAGGCCGGGGGTATGGCTACACCTTC. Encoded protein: CASSELTGRGYGYTF.

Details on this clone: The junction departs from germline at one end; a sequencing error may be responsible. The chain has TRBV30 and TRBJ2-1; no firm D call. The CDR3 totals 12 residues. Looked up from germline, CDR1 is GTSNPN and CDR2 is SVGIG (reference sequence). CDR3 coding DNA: TGTGCCTGGTCTACCTCCAACAATGAGCAGTTCTTC. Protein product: CAWSTSNNEQFF.

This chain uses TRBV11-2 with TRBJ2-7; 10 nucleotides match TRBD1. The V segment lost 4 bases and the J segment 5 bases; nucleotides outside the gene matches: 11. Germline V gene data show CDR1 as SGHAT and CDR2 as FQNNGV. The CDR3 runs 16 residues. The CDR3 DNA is TGTGCCAGCAGCTCGGGGCGGGGACAGGGGAACCACGAGCAGTACTTC. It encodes CASSSGRGQGNHEQYF.

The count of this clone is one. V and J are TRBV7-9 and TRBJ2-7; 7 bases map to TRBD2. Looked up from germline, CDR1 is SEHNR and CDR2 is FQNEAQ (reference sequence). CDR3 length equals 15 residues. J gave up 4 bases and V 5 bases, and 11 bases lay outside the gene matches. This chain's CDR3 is CASSRGPQGGYEQYF. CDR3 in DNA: TGTGCCAGCAGCCGCGGCCCCCAGGGAGGGTACGAGCAGTACTTC. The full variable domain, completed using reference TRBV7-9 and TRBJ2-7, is DTGVSQNPRHKITKRGQNVTFRCDPISEHNRLYWYRQTLGQGPEFLTYFQNEAQLEKSRLLSDRFSAERPKGSFSTLEIQRTEQGDSAMYLCASSRGPQGGYEQYFGPGTRLTVT.

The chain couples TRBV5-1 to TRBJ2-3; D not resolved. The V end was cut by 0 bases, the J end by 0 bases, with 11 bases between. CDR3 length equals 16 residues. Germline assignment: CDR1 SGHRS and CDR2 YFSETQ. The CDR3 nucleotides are TGCGCCAGCAGCTTGGATTGGCCTTCTAGCACAGATACGCAGTATTTT. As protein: CASSLDWPSSTDTQYF. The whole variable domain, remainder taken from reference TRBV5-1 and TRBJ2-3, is KAGVTQTPRYLIKTRGQQVTLSCSPISGHRSVSWYQQTPGQGLQFLFEYFSETQRNKGNFPGRFSGRQFSNSRSEMNVSTLELGDSALYLCASSLDWPSSTDTQYFGPGTRLTVL.

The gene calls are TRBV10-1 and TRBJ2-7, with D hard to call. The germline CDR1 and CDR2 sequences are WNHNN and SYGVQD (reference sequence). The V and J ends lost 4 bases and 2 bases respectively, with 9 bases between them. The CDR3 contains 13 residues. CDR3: CASSGNAAYEQYF. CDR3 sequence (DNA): TGCGCCAGCAGTGGGAACGCAGCCTACGAGCAGTACTTC.

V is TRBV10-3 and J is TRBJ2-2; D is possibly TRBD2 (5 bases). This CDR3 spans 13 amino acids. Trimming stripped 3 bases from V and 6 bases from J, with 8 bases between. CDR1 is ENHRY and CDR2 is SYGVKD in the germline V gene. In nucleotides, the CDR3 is TGTGCCATCAGTGAAGCGGTCCCCGGGGAGCTGTTTTTT. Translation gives CAISEAVPGELFF.

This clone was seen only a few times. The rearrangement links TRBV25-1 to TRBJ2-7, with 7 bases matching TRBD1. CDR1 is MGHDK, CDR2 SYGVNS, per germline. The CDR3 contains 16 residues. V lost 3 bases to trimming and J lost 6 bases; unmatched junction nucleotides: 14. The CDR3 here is CASSDMTPGGPSEQYF. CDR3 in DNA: TGTGCCAGCAGTGATATGACCCCAGGGGGACCGTCCGAGCAGTACTTC.

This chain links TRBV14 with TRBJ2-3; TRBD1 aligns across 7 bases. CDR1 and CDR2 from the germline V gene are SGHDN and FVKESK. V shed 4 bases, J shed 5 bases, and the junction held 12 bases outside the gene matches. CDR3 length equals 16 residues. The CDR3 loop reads CASSPSRGTLGDTQYF. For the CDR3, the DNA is TGTGCCAGCAGCCCTTCCAGGGGGACCCTGGGAGATACGCAGTATTTT.

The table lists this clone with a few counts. CDR3 loop: CASSIADTHYNEQFF. The DNA of the CDR3 is TGTGCCAGCAGCATAGCGGACACTCATTACAATGAGCAGTTCTTC. J is TRBJ2-1 and V is TRBV5-6, with a tentative D call TRBD2 (6 bases). The CDR3 loop spans 15 amino acids. Germline V gene sequence: CDR1 SGHDT, CDR2 YYEEEE. Trimming cost V 4 bases and J 4 bases, with 15 bases left between them.